This TCR beta chain was sequenced for a study of CD8+CD57+ T cells in acquired aplastic anemia. Genomic DNA, the template, was used for profiling of the TCR beta VDJ and CDR3. In TCRdb, the reads were re-called with MiXCR into one record per CDR3 protein. The data hold about 160,000 distinct CDR3 sequences, with 71% observed a single time. Trimming cost V 1 base and J 10 bases, with 16 bases left between them. This CDR3 spans 14 amino acids. Looked up from germline, CDR1 is LGHDT and CDR2 is YNNKEL (reference sequence). Only patients with CD8+CD57+ cell expansion on flow cytometry were chosen for sequencing.

The chain carries TRBV3-1 and TRBJ1-1; D not certain. The receptor was isolated from a human donor with aplastic anemia. The source material was sorted CD4+, CD8+, or CD8+CD57+ T cells (not recorded which) from PBMCs. The CDR3 DNA sequence: TGTGCCAGCAGCCAAGGAATACTCAGAGTCGGAGCTTTCTTT. As protein: CASSQGILRVGAFF.